This note documents a single T cell receptor (beta chain) sequence. Its antigen is currently not known. No base quality values were provided; no much bigger clone lies one nucleotide off. The data originate from a study of cytomegalovirus exposure and HLA in healthy donors (dated by TCRdb to the late 2010s). Turning to the overall study: The 666 repertoires of the first cohort and the 95 to 150 validation repertoires were produced on the same platform, according to a later analysis. The study aimed to test whether signatures of past pathogen exposure could be identified by cataloging public T cell receptors. High-throughput TCR immunosequencing, statistical association of individual TCRs with disease status, and machine learning were combined to predict cytomegalovirus infection status. Along with the roughly 710-subject first cohort, a separate validation cohort of around 110 different subjects was used.

Library preparation was by the immunoSEQ multiplex PCR assay. In the authors' own workflow: To diagnose cytomegalovirus status from the catalog of TCR beta chain sequences, a statistical classification framework was built. The table comes from immuneACCESS by way of TCRdb, which keeps in-frame sequences with V and J called. Part of the clones is missing from these tables; in studies checked, under half for an unresolved V gene and the rest for unknown reasons. V and J calls and clone size are those listed in that table; D and trimming were worked out from the DNA. The sample yields roughly 90,000 clones; 93% were counted once. The ten largest clones add up to around 1.1% of the sample. Summary of the overall study and its limitations: In a later analysis, TCRs clustered in the first cohort were found to also tend to co-occur in the approximately 110 validation repertoires, with approximately 95% of cluster scores above 0. A later analysis had no HLA typing for the validation cohort, so co-occurrence there was scored across all 110 or so repertoires. The classifier was reported to diagnose cytomegalovirus status with high specificity and sensitivity in both the original and validation cohorts. A total of fewer than 200 TCR beta chains were listed by the study as associated with cytomegalovirus. While some public TCRs were present in many individuals, most TCR sequences turned up only very rarely across donors. It was suggested by the authors that the approach could potentially be generalized to other disease states and immunological phenotypes. A few of the identified cytomegalovirus-associated TCR beta chains were confirmed in vitro to be specific for cytomegalovirus antigens.

The donors were included in the validation cohort of roughly 130 subjects, a group kept apart from the approximately 700-subject first cohort. The receptor comes from a woman aged 25 to 45 in good health and CMV-seropositive. Sequencing input: PBMCs.

The DNA is as follows: TGTGCCAGCAGCTTACGCCCGGGACTGTGGGAGGGGCAGCAGTACTTC. Its translation is CASSLRPGLWEGQQYF. The chain couples TRBV7-2 to TRBJ2-7; 7 bases in between match TRBD2. From the cysteine through the phenylalanine, the CDR3 covers 16 amino acids. Of all the DNA, just the CDR3 is kept, 48 bases in frame from base 1. The germline V gene sets CDR1 to SGHTA and CDR2 to FQGNSA. V has 2 bases trimmed and J has 8 bases trimmed; junction bases matching no gene number 15.